This T cell receptor beta chain originates from a study of beta chain features in type 1 diabetes. Study-level results: Cells with high TCR expression could be over-represented when cDNA is sequenced. A moderate, significant TCRB CDR3 shortening appeared in type 1 diabetes across four CD4+ subsets. At VDJ recombination sites, type 1 diabetes patients had fewer insertions and more deleted nucleotides. Among patients, naive, central memory and Treg TCRB repertoires appeared more similar than among healthy donors.

The CDR3 covers 14 residues. Trimming removed 8 bases at V and 2 bases at J, with 16 bases between. CDR1 and CDR2 (germline): MNHEY, SMNVEV (reference sequence). Every isolated RNA sample was fully reverse transcribed, so sequencing captured expressed TCRB transcripts. Sequenced by immunoSEQ multiplex PCR; TCRdb stores in-frame clones only, minus some. Here the sample spans 250,000 to 300,000 clones, roughly an eighth being singletons. Comment on this clone: What it recognizes is unknown.

The TCR sequence derives from a man younger than 40 with type 1 diabetes. J is TRBJ2-7 and V is TRBV27; tentatively, D is TRBD1 (6 bases). Material for sequencing was naive CD4+ T cells from blood. CDR3 nucleotides: TGTGCCAGCGGGCGACAGGCTAAACCCTACGAGCAGTACTTC. Its protein is CASGRQAKPYEQYF.